This T cell receptor (beta chain) was profiled in a study of blood T cell repertoires in COVID-19. On the study more broadly: The United States, Italy and Spain were the sources of the acute and convalescent COVID-19 samples. Sample material is recorded as cDNA or gDNA derived from T cells, B-cell-depleted T cells, or PBMCs.

Original processing methods: Estimation of nucleated cell counts relied on the amplification of reference gene primers. Libraries were prepared by immunoSEQ multiplex PCR; TCRdb keeps only in-frame clonotypes and omits some of them. V, J and clone size were drawn from that table, and D and trimming were deduced from the DNA. Of about 75,000 clones in the sample, roughly 82% are singletons; the top ten hold more than 20%. This CDR3 spans 17 amino acids. V dropped 6 bases and J dropped 0; count of bases not matched to a gene: 10. From germline, CDR1 is SGHAT and CDR2 FQNNGV. This receptor was obtained from a woman aged 45-59 years with acute or convalescent COVID-19. What was sequenced was peripheral blood. The rearrangement uses TRBV11-2 and TRBJ2-4; 8 nucleotides align to TRBD2. For the CDR3, the DNA is TGTGCCAGCAGATCCCTAATAGCGGGGATAGCCAAAAACATTCAGTACTTC. Translating it yields CASRSLIAGIAKNIQYF.